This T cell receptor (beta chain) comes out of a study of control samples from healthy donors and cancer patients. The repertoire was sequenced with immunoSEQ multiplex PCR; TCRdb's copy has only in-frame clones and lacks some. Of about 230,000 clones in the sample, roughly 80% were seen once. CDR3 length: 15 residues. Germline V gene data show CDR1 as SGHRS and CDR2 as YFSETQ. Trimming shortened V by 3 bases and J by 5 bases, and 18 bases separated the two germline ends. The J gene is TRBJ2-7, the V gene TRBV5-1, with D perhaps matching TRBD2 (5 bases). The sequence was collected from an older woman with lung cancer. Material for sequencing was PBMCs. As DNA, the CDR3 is TGCGCCAGCAGCTCGGCCGCCGCCTCGAGGGACGAGCAGTACTTC. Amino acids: CASSSAAASRDEQYF. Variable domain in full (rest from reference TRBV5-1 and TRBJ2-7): KAGVTQTPRYLIKTRGQQVTLSCSPISGHRSVSWYQQTPGQGLQFLFEYFSETQRNKGNFPGRFSGRQFSNSRSEMNVSTLELGDSALYLCASSSAAASRDEQYFGPGTRLTVT.